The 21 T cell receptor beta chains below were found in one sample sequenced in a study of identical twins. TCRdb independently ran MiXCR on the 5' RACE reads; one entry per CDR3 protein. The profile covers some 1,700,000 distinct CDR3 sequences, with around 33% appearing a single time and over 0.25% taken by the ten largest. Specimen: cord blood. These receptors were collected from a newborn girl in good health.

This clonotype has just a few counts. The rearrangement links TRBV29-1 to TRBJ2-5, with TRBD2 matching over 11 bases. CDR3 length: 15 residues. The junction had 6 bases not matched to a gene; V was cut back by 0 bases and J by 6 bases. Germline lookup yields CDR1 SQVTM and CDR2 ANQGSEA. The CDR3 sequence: CSVEDSASGRKTQYF. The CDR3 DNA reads TGCAGCGTTGAAGATTCGGCTAGCGGGAGGAAGACCCAGTACTTC.

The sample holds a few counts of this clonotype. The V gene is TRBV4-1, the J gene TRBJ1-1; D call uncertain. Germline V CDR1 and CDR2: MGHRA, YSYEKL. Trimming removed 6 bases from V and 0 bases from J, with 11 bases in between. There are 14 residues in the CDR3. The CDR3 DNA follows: TGCGCCAGCAGACCTGGGGATATGAACACTGAAGCTTTCTTT. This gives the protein CASRPGDMNTEAFF.

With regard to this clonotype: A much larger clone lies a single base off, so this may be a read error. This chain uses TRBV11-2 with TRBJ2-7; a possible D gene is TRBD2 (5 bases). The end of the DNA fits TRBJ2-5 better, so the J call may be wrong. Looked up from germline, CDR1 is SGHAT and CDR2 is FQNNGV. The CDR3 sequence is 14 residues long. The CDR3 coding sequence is TGTGCCAGCAGCCCAGACCTAGCAGTAGCGACCCAGTACTTC. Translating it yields CASSPDLAVATQYF.

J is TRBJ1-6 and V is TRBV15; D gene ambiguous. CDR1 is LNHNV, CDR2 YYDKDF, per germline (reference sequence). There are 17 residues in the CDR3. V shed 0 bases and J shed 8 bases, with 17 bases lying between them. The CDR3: CATSRDFLWGGHSPLHF. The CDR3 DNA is TGTGCCACCAGCAGAGATTTTTTGTGGGGAGGACATTCACCCCTCCACTTT. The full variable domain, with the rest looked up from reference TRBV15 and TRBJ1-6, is DAMVIQNPRYQVTQFGKPVTLSCSQTLNHNVMYWYQQKSSQAPKLLFHYYDKDFNNEADTPDNFQSRRPNTSFCFLDIRSPGLGDTAMYLCATSRDFLWGGHSPLHFGNGTRLTVT.

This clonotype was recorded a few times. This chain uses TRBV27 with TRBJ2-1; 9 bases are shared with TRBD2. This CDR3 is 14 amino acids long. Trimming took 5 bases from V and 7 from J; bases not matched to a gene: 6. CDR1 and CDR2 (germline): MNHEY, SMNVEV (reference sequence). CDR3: CASSIAGAWNEQFF. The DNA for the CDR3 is TGTGCCAGCAGTATAGCGGGGGCGTGGAATGAGCAGTTCTTC.

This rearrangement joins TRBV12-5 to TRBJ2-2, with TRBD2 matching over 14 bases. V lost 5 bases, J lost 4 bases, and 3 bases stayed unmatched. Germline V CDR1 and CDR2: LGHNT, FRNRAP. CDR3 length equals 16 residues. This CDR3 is CASGMGLAGATGELFF. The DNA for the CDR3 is TGTGCTAGTGGTATGGGACTAGCGGGAGCCACCGGGGAGCTGTTTTTT.

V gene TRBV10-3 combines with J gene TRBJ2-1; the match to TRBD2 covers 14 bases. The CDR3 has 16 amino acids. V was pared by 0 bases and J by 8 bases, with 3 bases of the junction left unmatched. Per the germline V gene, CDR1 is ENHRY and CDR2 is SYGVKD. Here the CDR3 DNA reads TGTGCCATCAGTGAGTCCGGACTAGCGGGGGGCGATGAGCAGTTCTTC. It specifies CAISESGLAGGDEQFF.

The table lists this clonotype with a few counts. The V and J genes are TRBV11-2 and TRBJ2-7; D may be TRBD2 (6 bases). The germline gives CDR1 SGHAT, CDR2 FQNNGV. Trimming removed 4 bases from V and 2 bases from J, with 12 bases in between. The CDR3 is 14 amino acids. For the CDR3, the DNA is TGTGCCAGCAGCTCCCGACGGGGGACCTACGAGCAGTACTTC. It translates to CASSSRRGTYEQYF.

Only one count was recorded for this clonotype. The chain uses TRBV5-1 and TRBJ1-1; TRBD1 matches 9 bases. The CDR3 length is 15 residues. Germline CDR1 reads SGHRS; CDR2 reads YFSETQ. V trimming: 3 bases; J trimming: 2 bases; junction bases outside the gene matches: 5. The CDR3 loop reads CASSYAQGANTEAFF. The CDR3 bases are TGCGCCAGCAGCTACGCACAGGGGGCCAACACTGAAGCTTTCTTT.

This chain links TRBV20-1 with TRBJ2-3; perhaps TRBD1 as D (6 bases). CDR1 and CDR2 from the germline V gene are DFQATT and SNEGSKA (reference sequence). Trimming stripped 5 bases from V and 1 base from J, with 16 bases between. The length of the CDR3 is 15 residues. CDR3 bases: TGCAGTGCTTGGCGGAGACAGGCGGGCACAGATACGCAGTATTTT. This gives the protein CSAWRRQAGTDTQYF.

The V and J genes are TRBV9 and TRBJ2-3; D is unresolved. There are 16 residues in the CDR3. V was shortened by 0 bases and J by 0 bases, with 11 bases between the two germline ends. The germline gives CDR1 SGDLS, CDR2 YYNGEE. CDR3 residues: CASSVGVLESTDTQYF. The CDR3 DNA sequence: TGTGCCAGCAGCGTAGGGGTCTTGGAGAGCACAGATACGCAGTATTTT.

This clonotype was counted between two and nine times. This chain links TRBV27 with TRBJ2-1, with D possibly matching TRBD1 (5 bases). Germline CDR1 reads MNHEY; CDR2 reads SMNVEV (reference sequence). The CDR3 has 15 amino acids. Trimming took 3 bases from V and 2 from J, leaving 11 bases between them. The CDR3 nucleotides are TGTGCCAGCAGTTTTGGTGTCAGGGCCTACAATGAGCAGTTCTTC. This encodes CASSFGVRAYNEQFF.

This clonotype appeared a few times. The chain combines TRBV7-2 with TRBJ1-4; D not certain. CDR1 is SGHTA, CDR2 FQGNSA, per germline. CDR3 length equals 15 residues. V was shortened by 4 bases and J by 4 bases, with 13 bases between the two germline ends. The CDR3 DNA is TGTGCCAGCAGCTCCCAGGTGGGCGGTAATGAAAAACTGTTTTTT. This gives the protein CASSSQVGGNEKLFF.

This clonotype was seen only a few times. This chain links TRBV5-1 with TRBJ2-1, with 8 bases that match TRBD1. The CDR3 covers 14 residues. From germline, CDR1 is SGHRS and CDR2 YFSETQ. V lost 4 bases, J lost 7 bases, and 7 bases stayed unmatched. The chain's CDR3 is CASSARTGMNEQFF. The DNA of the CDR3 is TGCGCCAGCAGCGCCCGGACAGGGATGAATGAGCAGTTCTTC.

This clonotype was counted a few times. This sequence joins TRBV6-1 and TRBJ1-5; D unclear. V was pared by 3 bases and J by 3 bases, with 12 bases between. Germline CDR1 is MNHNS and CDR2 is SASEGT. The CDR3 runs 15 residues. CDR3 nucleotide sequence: TGTGCCAGCAGTGAGATGGTAAGGCCCAATCAGCCCCAGCATTTT. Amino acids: CASSEMVRPNQPQHF.

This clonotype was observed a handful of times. The DNA of the CDR3 is TGTGCCATCAGGGGGACAGGGGGGAGCTCCTACAATGAGCAGTTCTTC. Its translation: CAIRGTGGSSYNEQFF. The chain links TRBV10-3 to TRBJ2-1; TRBD1 agrees at 11 bases. The CDR3 loop spans 16 amino acids. Looked up from germline, CDR1 is ENHRY and CDR2 is SYGVKD. V dropped 6 bases and J dropped 0; count of bases not matched to a gene: 4.

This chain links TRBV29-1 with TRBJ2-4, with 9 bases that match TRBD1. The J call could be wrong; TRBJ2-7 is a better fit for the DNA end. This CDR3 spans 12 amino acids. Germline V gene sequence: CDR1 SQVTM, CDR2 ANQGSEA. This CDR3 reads CSVVMTGGEQYF. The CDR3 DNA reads TGCAGCGTTGTTATGACAGGGGGCGAGCAGTACTTC.

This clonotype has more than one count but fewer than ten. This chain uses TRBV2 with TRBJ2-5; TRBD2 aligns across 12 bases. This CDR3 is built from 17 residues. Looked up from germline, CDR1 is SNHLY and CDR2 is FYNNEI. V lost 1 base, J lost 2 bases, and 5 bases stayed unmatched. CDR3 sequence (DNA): TGTGCCAGCAGTGAAGGACTAGCGGGGGACCTTCAAGAGACCCAGTACTTC. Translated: CASSEGLAGDLQETQYF.

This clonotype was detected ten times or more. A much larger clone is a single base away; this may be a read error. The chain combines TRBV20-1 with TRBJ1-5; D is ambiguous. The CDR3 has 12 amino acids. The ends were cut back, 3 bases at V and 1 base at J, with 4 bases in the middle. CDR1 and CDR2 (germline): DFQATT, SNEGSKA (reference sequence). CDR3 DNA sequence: TGCAGTGCTAGCGACAGCAATCAGCCCCAGCATTTT. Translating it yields CSASDSNQPQHF.

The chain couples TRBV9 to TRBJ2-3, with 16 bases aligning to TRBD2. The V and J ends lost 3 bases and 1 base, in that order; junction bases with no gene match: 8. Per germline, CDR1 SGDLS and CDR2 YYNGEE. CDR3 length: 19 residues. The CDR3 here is CASSAGTSGGAVGTDTQYF. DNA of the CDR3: TGTGCCAGCAGCGCCGGGACTAGCGGGGGGGCCGTTGGCACAGATACGCAGTATTTT. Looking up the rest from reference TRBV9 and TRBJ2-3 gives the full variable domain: DSGVTQTPKHLITATGQRVTLRCSPRSGDLSVYWYQQSLDQGLQFLIQYYNGEERAKGNILERFSAQQFPDLHSELNLSSLELGDSALYFCASSAGTSGGAVGTDTQYFGPGTRLTVL.

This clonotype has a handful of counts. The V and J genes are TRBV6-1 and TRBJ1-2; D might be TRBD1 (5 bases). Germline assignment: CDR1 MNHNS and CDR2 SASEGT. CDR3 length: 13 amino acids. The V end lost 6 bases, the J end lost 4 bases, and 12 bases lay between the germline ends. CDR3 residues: CASRGDGLYGYTF. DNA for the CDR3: TGTGCCAGCAGAGGGGACGGACTCTATGGCTACACCTTC.